The 18 T cell receptor beta chains listed next were all sequenced from one sample in a study of human T cells and chemical hapten exposure. TCRdb passed the RACE reads through MiXCR, listing each CDR3 protein once. Seen here are tens of thousands of distinct CDR3 sequences, about 15% observed once, and the top ten hold 3.5% to 6%. Time point meaning: pre-sensitization, week 0. This sample's treatment: therapeutic diphenylcyclopropenone sensitization with weekly scalp DPC. The specimen was whole blood, collected in connection with sensitization to the hapten diphenylcyclopropenone (DPC). All receptors come from a woman between 50 and 59 years old with alopecia areata. Some clones in this sample may be carry-over from other donors' samples.

The V and J genes are TRBV11-3 and TRBJ2-2; D not resolved. The ends were cut back, 2 bases at V and 5 bases at J, with 6 bases in the middle. The CDR3 has 13 residues. The V gene's germline CDR1 is SGHNT and CDR2 YENEEA. CDR3: CASSLHSTGELFF. The CDR3 DNA sequence: TGTGCCAGCAGCTTACACAGTACCGGGGAGCTGTTTTTT.

V is TRBV5-5 and J is TRBJ2-1; D may be TRBD1 (7 bases). Trimming took off 6 bases at V and 2 bases at J, with 18 bases between the two ends. Germline V lookup: CDR1 SGHKS, CDR2 YYEKEE (reference sequence). The CDR3 length is 16 residues. CDR3 loop: CASTTLGGTAYNEQFF. In nucleotides, the CDR3 is TGTGCCAGCACCACTTTGGGCGGGACAGCCTACAATGAGCAGTTCTTC.

This chain uses TRBV5-4 with TRBJ2-2; 8 bases fit TRBD1. The CDR3 runs to 13 residues. V lost 1 base to trimming and J lost 14 bases; unmatched junction nucleotides: 7. Germline assignment: CDR1 SGHNT and CDR2 YYREEE (reference sequence). The DNA for the CDR3 is TGTGCCAGCAGCTTGTGGGCAGGGGGCCTCCTGTTTTTT. Its protein is CASSLWAGGLLFF.

The rearrangement links TRBV19 to TRBJ2-1; 9 bases map to TRBD1. The V and J ends lost 3 bases and 0 bases, in that order; junction bases with no gene match: 0. Germline lookup yields CDR1 LNHDA and CDR2 SQIVND (reference sequence). The CDR3 covers 15 residues. CDR3 sequence reads: CASSMDRGSYNEQFF. The CDR3 region has the DNA TGTGCCAGTAGTATGGACAGGGGCTCCTACAATGAGCAGTTCTTC.

This clonotype was seen repeatedly, ten times or more. The chain carries TRBV28 and TRBJ1-2; possibly TRBD1 for D (5 bases). From germline, CDR1 is MDHEN and CDR2 SYDVKM. This CDR3 is built from 12 residues. Trimming cost V 7 bases and J 6 bases, with 12 bases left between them. The CDR3 DNA reads as TGTGCCAGCAACCAAAGAGGGGATGGCTACACCTTC. Translating gives CASNQRGDGYTF.

This clonotype was seen only a few times. This chain links TRBV18 with TRBJ1-5, with TRBD1 as a possible D gene (5 bases). Germline CDR1 and CDR2: KGHSH and LQKENI. The CDR3 is 16 residues long. V lost 5 bases and J lost 0, with 14 bases in between. Here the CDR3 DNA reads TGTGCCAGCTCAGGGCCGACAGACCTTAGCAATCAGCCCCAGCATTTT. Translated: CASSGPTDLSNQPQHF.

The rearrangement uses TRBV11-2 and TRBJ2-1; D remains ambiguous. The CDR3 is 14 residues long. V lost 5 bases to trimming and J lost 2 bases, with 10 bases between them. Germline V CDR1 and CDR2: SGHAT, FQNNGV. The CDR3 spells CASSMSATYNEQFF. CDR3 coding DNA: TGTGCCAGCAGCATGAGCGCAACCTACAATGAGCAGTTCTTC.

CDR3 in amino acids: CASAPGTGGSGANVLTF. CDR3 bases: TGTGCCAGTGCCCCCGGGACGGGGGGGTCTGGGGCCAACGTCCTGACTTTC. The J gene is TRBJ2-6, the V gene TRBV19, with 8 bases lining up with TRBD2. V was pared by 8 bases and J by 1 base, with 10 bases of the junction left unmatched. CDR3 length: 17 amino acids. Germline CDR1 and CDR2: LNHDA and SQIVND (reference sequence). The variable domain in full, with the rest retrieved from reference TRBV19 and TRBJ2-6, is DGGITQSPKYLFRKEGQNVTLSCEQNLNHDAMYWYRQDPGQGLRLIYYSQIVNDFQKGDIAEGYSVSREKKESFPLTVTSAQKNPTAFYLCASAPGTGGSGANVLTFGAGSRLTVL.

This clonotype was seen only a few times. The chain links TRBV7-6 to TRBJ1-2; TRBD1 is a possible D gene (5 bases). V lost 6 bases and J lost 0, with 14 bases in between. This CDR3 has 15 residues. The V gene's germline CDR1 is SGHVS and CDR2 FNYEAQ. CDR3 in amino acids: CASSSSAGPNYGYTF. CDR3 DNA: TGTGCCAGCAGTTCTTCTGCGGGGCCTAACTATGGCTACACCTTC.

The chain has TRBV29-1 and TRBJ2-5; TRBD1 aligns across 9 bases. Unmatched junction bases numbered 2, after V lost 4 bases and J lost 5 bases. Germline assignment: CDR1 SQVTM and CDR2 ANQGSEA. CDR3 length: 12 amino acids. The CDR3 reads CSVGDRAETQYF. The DNA of the CDR3 is TGCAGCGTTGGGGACAGGGCGGAGACCCAGTACTTC.

The V call is TRBV12-3 or TRBV12-4, the J call TRBJ2-3; perhaps TRBD1 as D (5 bases). Trimming took off 1 base at V and 0 bases at J, with 5 bases between the two ends. The CDR3 consists of 14 residues. The CDR3: CASSLDRSTDTQYF. The CDR3 DNA reads TGTGCCAGCAGTTTAGACAGGAGCACAGATACGCAGTATTTT.

This clonotype was seen a few times. The chain has TRBV5-1 and TRBJ2-7; the match to TRBD2 covers 10 bases. Germline V gene lookup returns CDR1 SGHRS and CDR2 YFSETQ. The CDR3 is 15 residues long. Trimming cost V 3 bases and J 2 bases; bases outside gene matches: 5. This chain's CDR3 is CASSSRTSGTYEQYF. The CDR3 nucleotides read TGCGCCAGCAGCTCAAGGACTAGCGGAACCTACGAGCAGTACTTC. Full variable domain (missing parts from reference TRBV5-1 and TRBJ2-7): KAGVTQTPRYLIKTRGQQVTLSCSPISGHRSVSWYQQTPGQGLQFLFEYFSETQRNKGNFPGRFSGRQFSNSRSEMNVSTLELGDSALYLCASSSRTSGTYEQYFGPGTRLTVT.

The chain is built from TRBV20-1 and TRBJ2-7; D is unresolved. Germline loops: CDR1 DFQATT, CDR2 SNEGSKA (reference sequence). V dropped 3 bases and J dropped 0 bases, with 6 bases sitting between them. The CDR3 runs to 12 residues. The CDR3 DNA reads TGCAGTGCTAGCCCGAGCTCCTACGAGCAGTACTTC. Translated, it gives CSASPSSYEQYF.

This sequence joins TRBV29-1 and TRBJ1-1; TRBD1 agrees at 9 bases. Trimming cost V 0 bases and J 9 bases; bases outside gene matches: 8. Germline lookup yields CDR1 SQVTM and CDR2 ANQGSEA. The CDR3 totals 14 residues. The CDR3 DNA reads TGCAGCGTTGAAGAGACGGGACAGGGTTGTCAAGCTTTCTTT. Encoded protein: CSVEETGQGCQAFF.

A few counts support this clonotype. This chain uses TRBV12-3 or TRBV12-4 with TRBJ1-5; D not certain. The ends were cut back, 5 bases at V and 5 bases at J, with 13 bases in the middle. There are 14 residues in the CDR3. CDR3 loop: CASSHSTLDQPQHF. CDR3 DNA: TGTGCCAGCAGTCATTCTACGCTTGATCAGCCCCAGCATTTT.

This clonotype was detected a few times. V gene TRBV3-1 combines with J gene TRBJ2-7; 7 nucleotides align to TRBD1. This CDR3 has 14 amino acids. V trimming: 4 bases; J trimming: 0 bases; junction bases outside the gene matches: 3. In germline, CDR1 is LGHDT, CDR2 YNNKEL (reference sequence). CDR3 DNA: TGTGCCAGCAGCCTACAGGGGAGCTCCTACGAGCAGTACTTC. Residues: CASSLQGSSYEQYF.

This clonotype appeared a few times. J is TRBJ1-5 and V is TRBV2; D uncertain. This CDR3 comprises 13 residues. Trimming removed 5 bases at V and 4 bases at J, with 9 bases between. Germline assignment: CDR1 SNHLY and CDR2 FYNNEI. This CDR3 is CASSSRENQPQHF. CDR3 DNA sequence: TGTGCCAGCAGTTCGCGGGAGAATCAGCCCCAGCATTTT.

This clonotype was observed at least ten times. J is TRBJ2-7 and V is TRBV11-1; 7 positions agree with TRBD1. Germline V lookup: CDR1 SGHAT, CDR2 FQDESV (reference sequence). J gave up 2 bases and V 1 base, and 5 bases lay outside the gene matches. The CDR3 length is 15 residues. CDR3 bases: TGTGCCAGCAGCTTAGGGATGCAGGGGGCCTACGAGCAGTACTTC. Protein: CASSLGMQGAYEQYF.